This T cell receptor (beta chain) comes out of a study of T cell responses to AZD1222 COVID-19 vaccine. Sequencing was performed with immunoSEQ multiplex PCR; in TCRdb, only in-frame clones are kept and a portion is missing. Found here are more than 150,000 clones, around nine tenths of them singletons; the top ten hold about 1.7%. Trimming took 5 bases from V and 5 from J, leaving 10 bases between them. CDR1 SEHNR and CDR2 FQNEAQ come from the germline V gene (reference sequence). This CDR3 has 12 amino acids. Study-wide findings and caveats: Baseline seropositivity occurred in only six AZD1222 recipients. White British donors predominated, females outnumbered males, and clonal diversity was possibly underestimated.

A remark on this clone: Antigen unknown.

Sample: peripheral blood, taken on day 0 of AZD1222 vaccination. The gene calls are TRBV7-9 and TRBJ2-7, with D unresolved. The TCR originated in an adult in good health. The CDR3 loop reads CASSPYVHEQYF. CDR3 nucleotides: TGTGCCAGCAGCCCTTATGTCCACGAGCAGTACTTC.